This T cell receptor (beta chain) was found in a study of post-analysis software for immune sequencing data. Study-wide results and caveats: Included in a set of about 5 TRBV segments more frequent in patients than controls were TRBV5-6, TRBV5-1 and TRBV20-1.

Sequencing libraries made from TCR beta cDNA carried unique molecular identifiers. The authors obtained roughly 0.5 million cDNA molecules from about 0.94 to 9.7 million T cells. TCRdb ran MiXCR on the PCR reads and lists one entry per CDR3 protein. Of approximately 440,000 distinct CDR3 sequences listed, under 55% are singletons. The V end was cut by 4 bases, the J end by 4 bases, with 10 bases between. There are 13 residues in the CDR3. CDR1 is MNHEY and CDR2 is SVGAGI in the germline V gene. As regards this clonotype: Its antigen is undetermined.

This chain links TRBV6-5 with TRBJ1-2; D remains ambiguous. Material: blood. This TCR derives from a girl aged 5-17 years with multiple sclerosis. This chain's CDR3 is CASSLSRRYGYTF. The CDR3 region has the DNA TGTGCCAGCAGTTTGTCGCGTCGCTATGGCTACACCTTC.